These T cell receptor beta chains were read from a single sample in a study of beta chain features in type 1 diabetes. Clones were read by immunoSEQ multiplex PCR, and TCRdb kept only the in-frame ones, dropping some. The sample holds about 700,000 clones, roughly 13% seen once. Sequenced input: naive CD4+ T cells from blood. The receptors were sampled from a man aged 18-30 years with type 1 diabetes. CDR3s include the opening cysteine and the closing phenylalanine or tryptophan. Each record gives: V gene, D gene, clone size, J gene, CDR3 length, CDR3 DNA, CDR3 protein. D genes are given only for firm matches. Expanded clones get a size class; other rows say once, few or many, or leave the size out.

TRBV9	.	few	TRBJ1-1	14	TGTGCCAGCAGCGGATACAGCGTGAACACTGAAGCTTTCTTT	CASSGYSVNTEAFF
TRBV28	.	few	TRBJ1-2	12	TGTGCCAGCCAAAAAAGGATTTATGGCTACACCTTC	CASQKRIYGYTF
TRBV27	.	few	TRBJ1-5	15	TGTGCCAGCAGTTTGTCAGCAGGGATCAATCAGCCCCAGCATTTT	CASSLSAGINQPQHF
TRBV2	TRBD1	few	TRBJ1-2	14	TGTGCCAGCAGTGGACAGGGAAGCAACTATGGCTACACCTTC	CASSGQGSNYGYTF
TRBV7-6	.	.	TRBJ1-2	13	TGTGCCAGCTCCCACGGGGGGATCTATGGCTACACCTTC	CASSHGGIYGYTF
TRBV30	TRBD1	few	TRBJ1-2	13	TGTGCCTGGAGTCTAGGGACAGACTATGGCTACACCTTC	CAWSLGTDYGYTF
TRBV10-3	.	few	TRBJ2-3	14	TGTGCCATCAGCGTCGGGGCTAGCACAGATACGCAGTATTTT	CAISVGASTDTQYF
TRBV25-1	.	.	TRBJ2-1	11	TGTGCCAGCAGTGGGGGCTATGAGCAGTTCTTC	CASSGGYEQFF
TRBV30	.	few	TRBJ1-1	9	TGTGCCGGGGGAACTGAAGCTTTCTTT	CAGGTEAFF
TRBV7-2	TRBD2	few	TRBJ2-2	18	TGTGCCAGCAGCCGTACCGCCCTATTCAGCGGGGGAGGCGGGGAGCTGTTTTTT	CASSRTALFSGGGGELFF
TRBV25-1	TRBD1	few	TRBJ2-1	15	TGTGCCAGCAGTGCGGGACAGTTCTCCTACAATGAGCAGTTCTTC	CASSAGQFSYNEQFF
TRBV25-1	.	few	TRBJ1-5	15	TGTGCCAGCAGTGACCTGAGGGGAGGGGATCAGCCCCAGCATTTT	CASSDLRGGDQPQHF
TRBV30	.	.	TRBJ2-7	12	TGTGCCTGGAGTGTATTAACCCACGAGCAGTACTTC	CAWSVLTHEQYF
TRBV29-1	TRBD1	.	TRBJ2-2	13	TGCAGCGTTACCGAGGGGGCCACCGGGGAGCTGTTTTTT	CSVTEGATGELFF
TRBV5-1	.	.	TRBJ1-1	12	TGCGCCAGCAGCATCGACGGAGATGAAGCTTTCTTT	CASSIDGDEAFF
TRBV10-2	.	few	TRBJ1-1	13	TGCGCCAGCAGTTACAACGGGAACACTGAAGCTTTCTTT	CASSYNGNTEAFF
TRBV30	.	.	TRBJ2-5	12	TGTGCCTGGATACGGGTCGGGGAGACCCAGTACTTC	CAWIRVGETQYF
TRBV30	TRBD1	.	TRBJ1-2	12	TGTGCCTGGAAGAAACAGGGGGATGGCTACACCTTC	CAWKKQGDGYTF
TRBV10-3	.	.	TRBJ1-1	13	TGTGCCATCAAAGACACCGTCAACACTGAAGCTTTCTTT	CAIKDTVNTEAFF
TRBV11-3	.	.	TRBJ2-1	16	TGTGCCAGCAGCTTCGGCCAGGACAGCTCCTACAATGAGCAGTTCTTC	CASSFGQDSSYNEQFF
TRBV28	TRBD2	.	TRBJ2-5	16	TGTGCCAGCAGTCCTTCCCTGAGCGGGGAAGGAGAGACCCAGTACTTC	CASSPSLSGEGETQYF
TRBV7-7	.	.	TRBJ2-5	13	TGTGCTAGCAGCTCCCCGGGGGTTGGGACCCAGTACTTC	CASSSPGVGTQYF
TRBV29-1	.	.	TRBJ1-1	13	TGCAGCGTTGAAGGTACTCGGGGCACTGAAGCTTTCTTT	CSVEGTRGTEAFF
TRBV30	.	.	TRBJ1-2	13	TGTGCCTGGAGTGTACAGGGAAGAGGGGGCTACACCTTC	CAWSVQGRGGYTF
TRBV11-3	.	few	TRBJ2-5	12	TGTGCCAGCAGCTTACCTCCAGACTCCCAGTACTTC	CASSLPPDSQYF
TRBV6-4	TRBD2	few	TRBJ2-1	17	TGTGCCAGCCCGGACGGCCCCGGGACTAGCGAAAACAATGAGCAGTTCTTC	CASPDGPGTSENNEQFF
TRBV30	.	.	TRBJ1-6	18	TGTGCCTGGAGTCTTTCGAGATATGGAAGGTCCTATAATTCACCCCTCCACTTT	CAWSLSRYGRSYNSPLHF
TRBV6-5	.	few	TRBJ1-4	15	TGTGCCAGCAGTCACTCCGGGGGCACTAATGAAAAACTGTTTTTT	CASSHSGGTNEKLFF
TRBV4-1	.	.	TRBJ2-7	13	TGCGCCAGCAGCCAAGCCTTAGACAGAATCCAGTACTTC	CASSQALDRIQYF
TRBV7-2	.	few	TRBJ2-1	14	TGTGCCAGCAGCTTAGCAGGAGGGATCAATGAGCAGTTCTTC	CASSLAGGINEQFF
TRBV7-2	.	.	TRBJ2-7	18	TGTGCCAGCAGCTTAAGGGGTGTGCCGGGGGAGAGCTCCTACGAGCAGTACTTC	CASSLRGVPGESSYEQYF
TRBV6-4	.	.	TRBJ1-6	16	TGTGCCAGCAGCCCCGAAGGGACGGGAGTGAAAGTAGCCCTCCACTTT	CASSPEGTGVKVALHF
TRBV13	.	few	TRBJ2-3	15	TGTGCCAGCAGCTTATGGGCGAGAAGCACAGATACGCAGTATTTT	CASSLWARSTDTQYF
TRBV4-1	.	.	TRBJ2-1	18	TGCGCCAGCAGCCCTGATCGATTGGGGTTAGCGGTCTACAATGAGCAGTTCTTC	CASSPDRLGLAVYNEQFF
TRBV13	.	few	TRBJ1-5	14	TGTGCCAGCAGGCGACAGTCAGAATTTGAGCCCCAGCATTTT	CASRRQSEFEPQHF
TRBV28	TRBD1	.	TRBJ1-4	14	TGTGCCAGCAGTTTAAGAGGGGGCGACGAAAAACTGTTTTTT	CASSLRGGDEKLFF
TRBV6-6	.	few	TRBJ1-1	12	TGTGCCAGCAGTACCTGGGGCAGTGAAGCTTTCTTT	CASSTWGSEAFF
TRBV30	.	.	TRBJ1-5	12	TGTGCCTGGGGGGGAGGCAATCAGCCCCAGCATTTT	CAWGGGNQPQHF
TRBV2	.	few	TRBJ2-5	14	TGTGCCAGCAGTCCTCGGTCCAACGAAGAGACCCAGTACTTC	CASSPRSNEETQYF
TRBV7-2	.	.	TRBJ1-5	15	TGTGCCAGCAGCTTAACAGGTGTGGGGATCCAGCCCCAGCATTTT	CASSLTGVGIQPQHF
TRBV5-6	.	.	TRBJ2-2	14	TGTGCCAGCAACGGGGTAGTGAACACCGGGGAGCTGTTTTTT	CASNGVVNTGELFF
TRBV5-6	.	.	TRBJ2-2	15	TGTGCCAGCAAGAACGCTGGGGACCCCACCGGGGAGCTGTTTTTT	CASKNAGDPTGELFF
TRBV30	TRBD1	few	TRBJ1-2	12	TGTGCCTGGTATGGGCAGGGGGCAGGCTACACCTTC	CAWYGQGAGYTF
TRBV30	TRBD1	.	TRBJ2-7	13	TGTGCCTGGAGCGAGGGGACAGCCTACGAGCAGTACTTC	CAWSEGTAYEQYF
TRBV20-1	.	few	TRBJ2-3	11	TGCAGTGCGGAACGGGGAGATACGCAGTATTTT	CSAERGDTQYF
TRBV30	TRBD2	few	TRBJ2-1	15	TGTGCCTGGATCGGGCGCGGGAGCTCCTACAATGAGCAGTTCTTC	CAWIGRGSSYNEQFF
TRBV19	TRBD2	.	TRBJ2-2	15	TGTGCCAGTACCAAGGGACTAGCGGGGACCGGGGAGCTGTTTTTT	CASTKGLAGTGELFF
TRBV7-2	.	few	TRBJ2-7	12	TGTGCCAGCAGTCTAACGGGAAACGAGCAGTACTTC	CASSLTGNEQYF
TRBV15	.	.	TRBJ2-7	15	TGTGCCACCAGCATTATGAAGGGGTTCTCCTACGAGCAGTACTTC	CATSIMKGFSYEQYF
TRBV15	.	few	TRBJ1-1	14	TGTGCCACCAGCAGAGGGGGGATGAACACTGAAGCTTTCTTT	CATSRGGMNTEAFF